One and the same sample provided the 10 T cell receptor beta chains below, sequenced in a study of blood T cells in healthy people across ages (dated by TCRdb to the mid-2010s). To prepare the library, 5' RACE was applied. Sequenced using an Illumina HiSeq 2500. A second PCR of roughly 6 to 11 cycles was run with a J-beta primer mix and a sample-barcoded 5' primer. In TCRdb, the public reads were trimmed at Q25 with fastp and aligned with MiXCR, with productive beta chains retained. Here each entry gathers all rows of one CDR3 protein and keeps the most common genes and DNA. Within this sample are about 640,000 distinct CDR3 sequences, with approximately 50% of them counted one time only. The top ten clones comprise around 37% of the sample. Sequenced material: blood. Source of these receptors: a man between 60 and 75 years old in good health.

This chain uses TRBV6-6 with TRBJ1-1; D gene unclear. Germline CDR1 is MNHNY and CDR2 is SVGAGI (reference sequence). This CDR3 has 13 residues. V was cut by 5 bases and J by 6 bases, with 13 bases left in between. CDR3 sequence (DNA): TGTGCCAGCAGTGACGACAAGGTCGCTGAAGCTTTCTTT. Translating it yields CASSDDKVAEAFF.

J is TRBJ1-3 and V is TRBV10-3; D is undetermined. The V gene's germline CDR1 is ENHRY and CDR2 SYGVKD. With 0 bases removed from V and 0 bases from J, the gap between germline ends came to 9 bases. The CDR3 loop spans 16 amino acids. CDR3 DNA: TGTGCCATCAGTGAGTCGGGCCCATTCTCTGGAAACACCATATATTTT. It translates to CAISESGPFSGNTIYF.

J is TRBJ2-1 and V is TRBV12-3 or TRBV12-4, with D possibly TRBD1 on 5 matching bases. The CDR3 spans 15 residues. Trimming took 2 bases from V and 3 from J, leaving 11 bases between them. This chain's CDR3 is CASSLRQGIYNEQFF. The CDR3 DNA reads TGTGCCAGCAGTTTAAGGCAGGGTATCTACAATGAGCAGTTCTTC.

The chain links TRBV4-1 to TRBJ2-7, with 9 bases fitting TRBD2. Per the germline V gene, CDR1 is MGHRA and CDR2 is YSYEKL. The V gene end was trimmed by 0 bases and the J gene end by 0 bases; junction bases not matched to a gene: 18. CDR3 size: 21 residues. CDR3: CASSQERVQRGARRDSYEQYF. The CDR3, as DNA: TGCGCCAGCAGCCAAGAGAGGGTCCAGCGGGGGGCCAGGAGAGACTCCTACGAGCAGTACTTC.

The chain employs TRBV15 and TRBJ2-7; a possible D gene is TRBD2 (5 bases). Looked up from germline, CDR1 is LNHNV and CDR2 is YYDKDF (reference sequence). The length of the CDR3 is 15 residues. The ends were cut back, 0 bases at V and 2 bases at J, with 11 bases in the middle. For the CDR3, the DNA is TGTGCCACCAGCAGAGATCATGGGGAGACCTACGAGCAGTACTTC. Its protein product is CATSRDHGETYEQYF.

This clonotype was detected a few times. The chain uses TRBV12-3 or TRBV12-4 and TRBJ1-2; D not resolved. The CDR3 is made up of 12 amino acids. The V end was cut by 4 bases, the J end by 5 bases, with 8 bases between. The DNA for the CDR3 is TGTGCCAGCAGTTCTTCTCGGTATGGCTACACCTTC. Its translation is CASSSSRYGYTF.

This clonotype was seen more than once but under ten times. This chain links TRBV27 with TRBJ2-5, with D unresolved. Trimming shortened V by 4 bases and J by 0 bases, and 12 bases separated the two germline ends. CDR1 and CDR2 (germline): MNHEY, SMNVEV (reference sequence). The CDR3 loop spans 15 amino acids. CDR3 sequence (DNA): TGTGCCAGCAGTTCGATTACAGCTAACCAAGAGACCCAGTACTTC. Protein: CASSSITANQETQYF.

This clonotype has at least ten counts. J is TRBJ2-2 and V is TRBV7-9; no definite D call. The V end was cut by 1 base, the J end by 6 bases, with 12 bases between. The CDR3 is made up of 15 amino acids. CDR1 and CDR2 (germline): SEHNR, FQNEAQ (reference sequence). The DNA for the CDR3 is TGTGCCAGCAGCTTAGAGGCATCGACGTCCGGGGAGCTGTTTTTT. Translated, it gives CASSLEASTSGELFF.

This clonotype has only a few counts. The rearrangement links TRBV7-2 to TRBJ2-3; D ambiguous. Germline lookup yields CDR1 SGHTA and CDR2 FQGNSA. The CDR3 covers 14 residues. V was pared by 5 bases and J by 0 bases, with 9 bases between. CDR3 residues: CASSPLRSTDTQYF. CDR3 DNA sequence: TGTGCCAGCAGCCCCCTTAGAAGCACAGATACGCAGTATTTT.

This CDR3 is CASSQVDQPAEHEQYF. The CDR3 DNA reads TGTGCCAGCAGCCAAGTGGATCAACCCGCCGAGCATGAGCAGTACTTC. The rearrangement joins TRBV14 to TRBJ2-7; no clear D. Germline-derived CDR1 and CDR2 are SGHDN and FVKESK. Trimming shortened V by 1 base and J by 7 bases, and 20 bases separated the two germline ends. The length of the CDR3 is 16 residues. Full variable domain (missing parts from reference TRBV14 and TRBJ2-7): EAGVTQFPSHSVIEKGQTVTLRCDPISGHDNLYWYRRVMGKEIKFLLHFVKESKQDESGMPNNRFLAERTGGTYSTLKVQPAELEDSGVYFCASSQVDQPAEHEQYFGPGTRLTVT.